Sequencing of this T cell receptor beta chain was carried out in a study of OX40 agonist ivuxolimab in advanced cancers. In the study overall: Ivuxolimab, which targeted the costimulatory receptor OX40 (CD134), was an agonistic, fully human IgG2 monoclonal antibody. The point of sequencing TCRbeta in the periphery was to test whether ivuxolimab changed TCR sequence diversity and drove clonal T-cell expansion. In the dose-escalation cohort, more than 75% of patients were male, and the mean age was roughly 60 years, with a range of about 20 to 79. Of the approximately 54 patients in dose escalation, 19 had hepatocellular carcinoma, roughly 15 had melanoma, 9 had renal cell carcinoma and 9 had head and neck cancer. The paper describes the monotherapy dose-escalation part (N of about 52 patients) of the phase I trial of ivuxolimab. Prior anti-PD-1, anti-PD-L1 or anti-CTLA-4 therapy was permitted, and checkpoint inhibitors had been received by 40% to 50% of dose-escalation patients. Partial responses occurred in three dose-escalation patients: two with cutaneous melanoma and one with hepatocellular carcinoma. Intravenous ivuxolimab was administered to patients every 2 weeks at six dose levels: 0.01, 0.1, 0.3, 1.5, 3 and 10 mg/kg. What the research found in general, with its limitations: The antigen specificity of the peripheral T cells that underwent clonal expansion was not determined. Low levels of normalized T-cell clonal expansion were also shown by some nonresponding patients. Partial responders in the 0.1-3.0 mg/kg groups had among the lowest normalized peripheral clonal expansion, especially among CD8+ T cells. At doses from 0.1 to 3.0 mg/kg, clonal expansion was seen in both CD4+ and CD8+ blood T cells between baseline and week 6. On average, CD8+ T cells showed more expanded clones than CD4+ T cells after ivuxolimab.

Patients with autoimmune disease history or receiving systemic immunosuppression were excluded from the trial. Peripheral blood for TCR sequencing was drawn from every dose cohort at baseline, at cycle 4 day 1 and at cycle 7 day 1. The samples were taken from a phase I, first-in-human, multicenter, open-label dose-escalation trial of ivuxolimab. Adults with locally advanced or metastatic head and neck squamous cell, hepatocellular, melanoma or renal cell carcinoma were enrolled in the trial. Before TCR sequencing, CD4+ and CD8+ T cells were separately sorted from peripheral blood. Genomic DNA was isolated from the sorted cells so that the TCRbeta CDR3 region could be sequenced. TCRbeta CDR3 regions were sequenced using the immunoSEQ Assay. The source is immuneACCESS, and TCRdb retained only in-frame sequences with V and J called. Part of the clones is not carried over; for the studies checked, unresolved V genes explain less than half of this, and the remainder is unexplained. The sample data list 60,000 to 70,000 clones, and around 87% of these were observed just once. Together, the top ten hold about 2.5% of the sample.

For this clone: It has no known antigen specificity. No base-level quality is on record; no much larger clone is a single base apart.

The receptor was derived from an adult with an advanced solid tumor such as melanoma, head and neck, liver or kidney cancer. This sample comprised CD4+ or CD8+ T cells sorted from blood, obtained in a trial of the OX40 agonist ivuxolimab.

The sequenced DNA: TGTGCCAGCAGCTTGTACCGAAGCGGGGGGACCAGCACAGATACGCAGTATTTT. It translates as CASSLYRSGGTSTDTQYF. Recombination connected TRBV5-5 to TRBJ2-3, and 9 junctional nucleotides match TRBD2. V lost 1 base and J lost 0 bases, and the count of bases not matched to a germline gene is 9. The CDR3 holds 18 amino acids from the cysteine to the phenylalanine. Of the read, only the CDR3 DNA is kept; its 54 bases are in frame from base 1. Via the germline V gene (reference sequence), CDR1 is SGHKS and CDR2 YYEKEE.